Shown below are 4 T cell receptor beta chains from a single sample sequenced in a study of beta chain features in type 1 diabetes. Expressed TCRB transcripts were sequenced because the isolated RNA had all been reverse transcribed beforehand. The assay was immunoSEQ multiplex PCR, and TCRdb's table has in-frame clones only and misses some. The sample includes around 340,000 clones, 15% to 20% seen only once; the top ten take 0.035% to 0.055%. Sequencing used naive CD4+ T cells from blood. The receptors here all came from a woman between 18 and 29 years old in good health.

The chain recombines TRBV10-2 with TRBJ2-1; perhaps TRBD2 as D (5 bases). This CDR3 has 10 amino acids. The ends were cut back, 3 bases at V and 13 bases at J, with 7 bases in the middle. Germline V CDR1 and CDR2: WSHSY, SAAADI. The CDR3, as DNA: TGCGCCAGCAGTGAAGACTACCAGTTCTTC. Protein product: CASSEDYQFF.

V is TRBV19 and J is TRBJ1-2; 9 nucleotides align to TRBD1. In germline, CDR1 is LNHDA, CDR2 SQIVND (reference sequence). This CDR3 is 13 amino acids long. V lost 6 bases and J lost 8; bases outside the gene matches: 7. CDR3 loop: CASSITGGRGYTF. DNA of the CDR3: TGTGCCAGTAGCATCACAGGGGGCAGAGGCTACACCTTC.

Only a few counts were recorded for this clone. CDR3 region: CASSLVLQETQYF. In DNA, the CDR3 is TGTGCCAGCAGCTTAGTACTTCAAGAGACCCAGTACTTC. The rearrangement uses TRBV11-2 and TRBJ2-5; the D is unclear. Per the germline V gene, CDR1 is SGHAT and CDR2 is FQNNGV. The CDR3 is 13 residues long. The V end lost 1 base, the J end lost 2 bases, and 5 bases lay between the germline ends.

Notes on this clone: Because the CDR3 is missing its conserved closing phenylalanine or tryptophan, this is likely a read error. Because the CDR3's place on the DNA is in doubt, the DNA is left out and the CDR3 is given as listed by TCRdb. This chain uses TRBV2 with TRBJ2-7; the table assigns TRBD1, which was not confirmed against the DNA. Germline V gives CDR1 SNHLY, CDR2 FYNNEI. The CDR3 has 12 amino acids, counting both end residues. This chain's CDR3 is CASSDGWGQGSI.